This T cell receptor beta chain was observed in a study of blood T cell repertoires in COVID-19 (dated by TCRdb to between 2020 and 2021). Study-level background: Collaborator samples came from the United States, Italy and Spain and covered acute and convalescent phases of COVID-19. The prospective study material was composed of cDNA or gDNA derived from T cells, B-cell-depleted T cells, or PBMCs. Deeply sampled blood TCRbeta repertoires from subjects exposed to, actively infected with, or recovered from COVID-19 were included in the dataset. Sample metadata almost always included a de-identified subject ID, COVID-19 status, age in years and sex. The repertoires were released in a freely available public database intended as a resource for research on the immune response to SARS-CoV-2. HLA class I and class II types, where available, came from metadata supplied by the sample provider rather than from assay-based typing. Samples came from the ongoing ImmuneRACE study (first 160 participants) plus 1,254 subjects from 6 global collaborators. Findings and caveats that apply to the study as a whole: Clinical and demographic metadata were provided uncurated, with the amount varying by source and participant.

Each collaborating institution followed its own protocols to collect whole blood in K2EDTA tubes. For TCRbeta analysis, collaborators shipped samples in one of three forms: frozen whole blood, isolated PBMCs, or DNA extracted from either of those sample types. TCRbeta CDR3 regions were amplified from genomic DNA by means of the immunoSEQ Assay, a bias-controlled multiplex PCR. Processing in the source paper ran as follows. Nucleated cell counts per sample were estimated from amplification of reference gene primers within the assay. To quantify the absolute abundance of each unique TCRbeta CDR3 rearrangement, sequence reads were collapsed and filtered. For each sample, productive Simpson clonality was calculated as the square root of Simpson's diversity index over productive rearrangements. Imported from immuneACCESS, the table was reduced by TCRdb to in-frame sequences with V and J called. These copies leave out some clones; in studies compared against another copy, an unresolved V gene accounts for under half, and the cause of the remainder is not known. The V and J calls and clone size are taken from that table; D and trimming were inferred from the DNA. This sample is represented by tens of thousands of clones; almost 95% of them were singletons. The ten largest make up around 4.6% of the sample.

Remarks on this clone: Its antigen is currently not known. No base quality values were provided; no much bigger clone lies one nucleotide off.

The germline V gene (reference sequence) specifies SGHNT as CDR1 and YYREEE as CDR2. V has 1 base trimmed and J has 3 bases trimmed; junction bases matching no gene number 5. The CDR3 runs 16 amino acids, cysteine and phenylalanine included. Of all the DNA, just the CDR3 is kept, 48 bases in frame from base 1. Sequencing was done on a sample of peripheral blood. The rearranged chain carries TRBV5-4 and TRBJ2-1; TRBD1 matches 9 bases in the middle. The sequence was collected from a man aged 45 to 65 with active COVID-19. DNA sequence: TGTGCCAGCAGCTTGAAATTGGGACAGGGCTACAATGAGCAGTTCTTC. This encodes CASSLKLGQGYNEQFF.